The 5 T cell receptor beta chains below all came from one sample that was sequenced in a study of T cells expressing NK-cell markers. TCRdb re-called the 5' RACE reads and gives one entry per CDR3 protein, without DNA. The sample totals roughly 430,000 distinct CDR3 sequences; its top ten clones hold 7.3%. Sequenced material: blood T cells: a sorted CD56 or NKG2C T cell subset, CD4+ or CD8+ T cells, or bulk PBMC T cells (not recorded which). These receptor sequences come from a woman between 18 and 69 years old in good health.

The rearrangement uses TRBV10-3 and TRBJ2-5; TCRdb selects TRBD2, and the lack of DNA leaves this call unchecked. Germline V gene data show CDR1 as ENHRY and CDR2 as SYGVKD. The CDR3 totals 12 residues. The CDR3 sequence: CAIGPPDETQYF.

The CDR3 protein is CASSLVVSGGETQYF. The gene calls are TRBV5-4 and TRBJ2-5; TCRdb's D gene call, TRBD2, goes unchecked for lack of DNA. CDR1 SGHNT and CDR2 YYREEE come from the germline V gene (reference sequence). The CDR3 runs to 15 residues.

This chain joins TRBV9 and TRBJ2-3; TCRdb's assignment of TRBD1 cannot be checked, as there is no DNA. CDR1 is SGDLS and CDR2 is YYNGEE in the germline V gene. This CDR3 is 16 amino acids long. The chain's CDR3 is CASSVPQGSSTDTQYF.

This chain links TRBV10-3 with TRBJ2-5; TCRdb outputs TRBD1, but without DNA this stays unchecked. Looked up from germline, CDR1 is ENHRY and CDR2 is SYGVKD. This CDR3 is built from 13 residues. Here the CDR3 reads CAIRTGEQETQYF.

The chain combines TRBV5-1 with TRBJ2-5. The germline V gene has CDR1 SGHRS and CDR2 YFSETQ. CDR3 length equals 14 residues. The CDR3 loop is CASSLTAFQETQYF. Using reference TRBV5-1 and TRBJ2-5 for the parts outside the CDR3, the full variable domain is KAGVTQTPRYLIKTRGQQVTLSCSPISGHRSVSWYQQTPGQGLQFLFEYFSETQRNKGNFPGRFSGRQFSNSRSEMNVSTLELGDSALYLCASSLTAFQETQYFGPGTRLLVL.